The 4 T cell receptor beta chains given below trace back to one sample, sequenced in a study of T cells in Graves' hyperthyroidism and ophthalmopathy. Amplification targeted TCR beta CDR3 regions from RNA transcripts. First-round RT-PCR targeting the TCR CDR3 was performed with the HTBI primer set. A single record per CDR3 protein comes from TCRdb applying MiXCR to the multiplex PCR reads. The repertoire includes fewer than 500,000 distinct CDR3 sequences, approximately 14% of them detected once, and around 20% sits in the top ten. What was sequenced was blood. The source is a woman in her thirties with Graves' ophthalmopathy.

This clonotype was seen a handful of times. The rearrangement links TRBV19 to TRBJ2-3; 8 nucleotides match TRBD2. Unmatched junction bases numbered 7, after V lost 5 bases and J lost 0 bases. The CDR3 spans 16 residues. The germline V gene has CDR1 LNHDA and CDR2 SQIVND (reference sequence). The CDR3 sequence: CASSPTQRGSTDTQYF. CDR3 nucleotide sequence: TGTGCCAGTAGTCCTACCCAGCGGGGGAGCACAGATACGCAGTATTTT.

This clonotype was observed many times. The chain recombines TRBV5-1 with TRBJ2-3; 7 nucleotides agree with TRBD2. This CDR3 is 15 amino acids long. The germline CDR1 and CDR2 sequences are SGHRS and YFSETQ. The V and J ends lost 0 bases and 1 base, in that order; junction bases with no gene match: 2. The CDR3 nucleotides are TGCGCCAGCAGCTTGGAGGCGGGGGGCACAGATACGCAGTATTTT. Encoded protein: CASSLEAGGTDTQYF.

The sample holds many counts of this clonotype. The CDR3, as DNA: TGTGCCAGCAGCTTAGTTGGACTAGCTTACAATGAGCAGTTCTTC. Translating it yields CASSLVGLAYNEQFF. The rearrangement links TRBV7-9 to TRBJ2-1; the match to TRBD2 covers 8 bases. The CDR3 is 15 residues long. Per germline, CDR1 SEHNR and CDR2 FQNEAQ (reference sequence). After removal of 1 base from V and 4 bases from J, the junction contained 3 bases not matched to a gene.

This clonotype was seen at least ten times. The CDR3 DNA follows: TGTGCCAGCAGCCCCGTGGGGTGGGAGGGAAACACCATATATTTT. Amino acids: CASSPVGWEGNTIYF. This chain uses TRBV7-2 with TRBJ1-3, with D unclear. The CDR3 extends over 15 amino acids. The V end lost 5 bases, the J end lost 4 bases, and 15 bases lay between the germline ends. Germline CDR1 SGHTA, CDR2 FQGNSA.